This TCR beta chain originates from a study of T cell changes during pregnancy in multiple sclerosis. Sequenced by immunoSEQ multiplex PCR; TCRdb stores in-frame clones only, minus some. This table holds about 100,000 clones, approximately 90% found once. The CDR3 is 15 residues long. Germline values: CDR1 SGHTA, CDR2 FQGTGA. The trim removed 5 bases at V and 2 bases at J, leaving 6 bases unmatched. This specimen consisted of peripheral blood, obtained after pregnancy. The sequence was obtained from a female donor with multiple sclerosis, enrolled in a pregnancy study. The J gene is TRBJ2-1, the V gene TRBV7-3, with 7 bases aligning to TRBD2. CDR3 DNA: TGTGCCAGCAGCAATCTAGCGGCCGCCTACAATGAGCAGTTCTTC. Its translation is CASSNLAAAYNEQFF.